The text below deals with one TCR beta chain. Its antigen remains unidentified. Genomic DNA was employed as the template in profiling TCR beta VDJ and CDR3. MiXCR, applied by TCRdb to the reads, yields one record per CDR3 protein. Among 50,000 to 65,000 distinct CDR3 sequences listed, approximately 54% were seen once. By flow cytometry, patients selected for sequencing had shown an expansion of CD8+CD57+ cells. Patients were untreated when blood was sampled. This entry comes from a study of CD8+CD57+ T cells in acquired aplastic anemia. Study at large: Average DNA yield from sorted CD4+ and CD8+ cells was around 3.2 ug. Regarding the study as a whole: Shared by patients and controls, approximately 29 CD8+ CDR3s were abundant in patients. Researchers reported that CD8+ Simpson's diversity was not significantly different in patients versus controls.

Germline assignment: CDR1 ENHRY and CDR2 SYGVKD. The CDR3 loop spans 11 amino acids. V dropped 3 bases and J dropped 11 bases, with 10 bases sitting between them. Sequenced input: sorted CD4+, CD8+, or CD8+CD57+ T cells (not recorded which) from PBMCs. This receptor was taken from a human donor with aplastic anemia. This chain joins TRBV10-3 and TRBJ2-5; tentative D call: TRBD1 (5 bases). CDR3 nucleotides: TGTGCCATCAGTGACCCAAGGGGACAGTACTTC. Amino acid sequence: CAISDPRGQYF.